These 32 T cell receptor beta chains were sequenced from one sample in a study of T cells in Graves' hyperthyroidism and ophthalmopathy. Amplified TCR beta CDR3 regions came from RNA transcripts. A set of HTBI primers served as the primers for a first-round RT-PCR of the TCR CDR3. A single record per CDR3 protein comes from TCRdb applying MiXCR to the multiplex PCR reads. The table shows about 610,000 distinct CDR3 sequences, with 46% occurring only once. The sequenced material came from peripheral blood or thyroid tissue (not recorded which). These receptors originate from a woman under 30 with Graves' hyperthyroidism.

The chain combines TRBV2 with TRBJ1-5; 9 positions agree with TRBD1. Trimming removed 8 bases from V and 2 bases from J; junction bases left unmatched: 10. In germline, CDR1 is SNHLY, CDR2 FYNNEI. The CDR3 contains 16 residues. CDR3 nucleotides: TGTGCCAGCTCCCAAGACAGGGGGATCGGCAATCAGCCCCAGCATTTT. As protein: CASSQDRGIGNQPQHF.

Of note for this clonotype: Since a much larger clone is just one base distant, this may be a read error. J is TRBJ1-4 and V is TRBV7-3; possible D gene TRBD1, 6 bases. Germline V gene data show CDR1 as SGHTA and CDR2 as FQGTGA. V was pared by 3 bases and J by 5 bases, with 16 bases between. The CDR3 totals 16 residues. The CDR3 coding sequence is TGTGCCAGCAGCTTCCGGAACCCCGGACAGAATGAAAAACTGTTTTTT. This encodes CASSFRNPGQNEKLFF.

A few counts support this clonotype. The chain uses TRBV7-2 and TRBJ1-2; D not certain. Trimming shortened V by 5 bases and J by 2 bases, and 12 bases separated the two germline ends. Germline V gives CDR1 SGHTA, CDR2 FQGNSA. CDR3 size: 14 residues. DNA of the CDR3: TGTGCCAGCAGCCTCCGGACGGGGAACTATGGCTACACCTTC. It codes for CASSLRTGNYGYTF.

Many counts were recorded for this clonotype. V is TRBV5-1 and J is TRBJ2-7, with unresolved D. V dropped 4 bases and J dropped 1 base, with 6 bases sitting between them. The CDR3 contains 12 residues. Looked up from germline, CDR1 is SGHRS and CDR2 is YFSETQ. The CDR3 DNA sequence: TGCGCCAGCAGCACCGAGTCCTACGAGCAGTACTTC. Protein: CASSTESYEQYF.

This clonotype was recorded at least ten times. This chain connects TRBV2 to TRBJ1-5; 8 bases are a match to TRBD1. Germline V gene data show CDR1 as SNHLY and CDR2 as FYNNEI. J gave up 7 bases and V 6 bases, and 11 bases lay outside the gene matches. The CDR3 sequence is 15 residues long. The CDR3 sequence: CASRPDRGRAQPQHF. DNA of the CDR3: TGTGCCAGCAGACCCGACAGGGGAAGGGCGCAGCCCCAGCATTTT.

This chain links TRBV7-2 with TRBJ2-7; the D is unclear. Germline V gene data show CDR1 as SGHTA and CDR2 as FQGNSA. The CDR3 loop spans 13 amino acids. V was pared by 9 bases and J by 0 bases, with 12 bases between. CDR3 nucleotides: TGTGCCAGTAGTAACACCTTCTCCTACGAGCAGTACTTC. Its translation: CASSNTFSYEQYF.

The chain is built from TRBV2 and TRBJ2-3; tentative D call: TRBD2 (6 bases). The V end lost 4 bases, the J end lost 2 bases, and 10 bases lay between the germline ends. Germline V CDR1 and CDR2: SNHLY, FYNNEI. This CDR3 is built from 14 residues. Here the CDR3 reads CASSGDLHTDTQYF. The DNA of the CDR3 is TGTGCCAGCAGTGGGGACTTGCACACAGATACGCAGTATTTT.

CDR3 bases: TGTGCCAGCAGTTTCGGTTTAGGGCTAGGTGGCACCGGGGAGCTGTTTTTT. Translation gives CASSFGLGLGGTGELFF. The chain joins TRBV12-3 or TRBV12-4 to TRBJ2-2, with D unresolved. This CDR3 contains 17 residues. Trimming took 3 bases from V and 4 from J, leaving 18 bases between them.

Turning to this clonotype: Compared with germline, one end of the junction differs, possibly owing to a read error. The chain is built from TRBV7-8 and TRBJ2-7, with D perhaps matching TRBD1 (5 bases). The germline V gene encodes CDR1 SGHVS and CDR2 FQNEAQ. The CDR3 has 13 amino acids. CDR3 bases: TGTGCCAGCAGCGTAGCAGACAGCAATCAGCAGTACTTC. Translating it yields CASSVADSNQQYF.

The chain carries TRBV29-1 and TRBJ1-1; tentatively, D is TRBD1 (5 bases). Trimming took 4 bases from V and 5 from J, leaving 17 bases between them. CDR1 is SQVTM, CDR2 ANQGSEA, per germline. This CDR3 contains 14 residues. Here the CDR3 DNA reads TGCAGCGTTGGGGACCTCCTAGGCCAGACTGAAGCTTTCTTT. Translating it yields CSVGDLLGQTEAFF.

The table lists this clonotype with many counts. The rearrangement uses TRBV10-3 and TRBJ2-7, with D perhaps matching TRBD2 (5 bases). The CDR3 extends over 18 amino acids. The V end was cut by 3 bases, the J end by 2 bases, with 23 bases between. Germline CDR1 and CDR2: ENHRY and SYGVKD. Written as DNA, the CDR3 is TGTGCCATCAGTGATCTTGTTCCGCTTCCGGGAACACCCTACGAGCAGTACTTC. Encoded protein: CAISDLVPLPGTPYEQYF.

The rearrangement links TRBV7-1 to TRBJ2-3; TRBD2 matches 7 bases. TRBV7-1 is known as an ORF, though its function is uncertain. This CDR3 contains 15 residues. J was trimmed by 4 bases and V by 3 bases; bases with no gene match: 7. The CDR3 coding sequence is TGTGCCAGCAGCTCTCTAGCGGCTAGCCCAGATACGCAGTATTTT. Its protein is CASSSLAASPDTQYF.

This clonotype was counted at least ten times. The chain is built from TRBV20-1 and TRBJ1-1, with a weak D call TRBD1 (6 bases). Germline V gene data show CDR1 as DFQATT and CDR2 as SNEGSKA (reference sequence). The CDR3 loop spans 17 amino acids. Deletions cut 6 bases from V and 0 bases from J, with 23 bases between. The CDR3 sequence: CSAGGGGGGFMNTEAFF. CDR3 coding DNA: TGCAGTGCGGGAGGTGGAGGGGGTGGTTTCATGAACACTGAAGCTTTCTTT.

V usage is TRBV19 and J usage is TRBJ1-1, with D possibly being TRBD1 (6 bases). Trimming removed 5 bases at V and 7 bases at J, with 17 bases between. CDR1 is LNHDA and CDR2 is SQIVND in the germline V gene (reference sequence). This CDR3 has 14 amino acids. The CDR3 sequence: CASSLPGQDSEAFF. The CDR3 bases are TGTGCCAGTAGTCTCCCGGGACAAGACAGTGAAGCTTTCTTT.

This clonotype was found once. The CDR3 is CASSYFGGDSPLHF. CDR3 in DNA: TGTGCCAGCAGTTACTTCGGGGGGGACTCACCCCTCCACTTT. The rearrangement joins TRBV9 to TRBJ1-6; tentatively, D is TRBD1 (5 bases). V was trimmed by 5 bases and J by 10 bases, leaving 16 bases between them. Germline V gene data show CDR1 as SGDLS and CDR2 as YYNGEE. There are 14 residues in the CDR3.

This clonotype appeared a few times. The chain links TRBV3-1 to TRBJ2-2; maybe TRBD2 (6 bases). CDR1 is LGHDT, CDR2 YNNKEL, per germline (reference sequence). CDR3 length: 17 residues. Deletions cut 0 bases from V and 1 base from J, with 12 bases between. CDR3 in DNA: TGTGCCAGCAGCCAAGAGAGTAACGGGAGGAACACCGGGGAGCTGTTTTTT. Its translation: CASSQESNGRNTGELFF.

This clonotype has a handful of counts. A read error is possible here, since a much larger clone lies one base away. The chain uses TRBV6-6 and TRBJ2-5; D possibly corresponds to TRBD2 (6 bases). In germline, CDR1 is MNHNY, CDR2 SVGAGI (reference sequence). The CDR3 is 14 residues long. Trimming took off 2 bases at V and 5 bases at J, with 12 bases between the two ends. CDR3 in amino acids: CASSYLGGKETQYF. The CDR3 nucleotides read TGTGCCAGCAGTTACCTCGGCGGGAAGGAGACCCAGTACTTC.

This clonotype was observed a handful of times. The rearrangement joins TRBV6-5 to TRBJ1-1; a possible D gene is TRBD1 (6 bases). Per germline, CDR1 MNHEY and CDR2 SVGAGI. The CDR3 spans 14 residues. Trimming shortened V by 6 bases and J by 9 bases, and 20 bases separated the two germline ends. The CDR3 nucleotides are TGTGCCAGCAGGATCCGGGACACCGCTCAAAAAGCTTTCTTT. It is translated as CASRIRDTAQKAFF.

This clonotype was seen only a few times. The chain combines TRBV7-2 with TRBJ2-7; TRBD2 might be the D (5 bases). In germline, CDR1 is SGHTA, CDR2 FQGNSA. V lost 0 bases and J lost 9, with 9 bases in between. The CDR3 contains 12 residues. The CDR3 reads CASSLAAAGQYF. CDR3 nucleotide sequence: TGTGCCAGCAGCTTAGCGGCGGCGGGGCAGTACTTC.

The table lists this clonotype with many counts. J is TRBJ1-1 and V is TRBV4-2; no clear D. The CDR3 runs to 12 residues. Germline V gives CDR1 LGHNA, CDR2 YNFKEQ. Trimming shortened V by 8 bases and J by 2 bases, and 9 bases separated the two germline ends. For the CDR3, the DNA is TGTGCCAGCGAAAATCCTAACACTGAAGCTTTCTTT. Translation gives CASENPNTEAFF.

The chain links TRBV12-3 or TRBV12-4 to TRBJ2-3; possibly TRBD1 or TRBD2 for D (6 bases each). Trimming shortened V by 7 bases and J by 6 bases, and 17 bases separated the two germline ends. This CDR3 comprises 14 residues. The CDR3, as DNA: TGTGCCAGCATACGGGGGCGGGGAGTGGATACGCAGTATTTT. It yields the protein CASIRGRGVDTQYF.

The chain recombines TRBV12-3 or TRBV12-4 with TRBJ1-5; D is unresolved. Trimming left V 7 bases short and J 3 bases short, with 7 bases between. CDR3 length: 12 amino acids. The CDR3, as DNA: TGTGCCAGCACCCTGTACAATCAGCCCCAGCATTTT. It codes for CASTLYNQPQHF.

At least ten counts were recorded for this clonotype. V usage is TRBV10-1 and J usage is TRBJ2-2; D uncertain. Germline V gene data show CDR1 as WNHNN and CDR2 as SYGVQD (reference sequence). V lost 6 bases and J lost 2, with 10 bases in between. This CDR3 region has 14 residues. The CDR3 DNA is TGCGCCAGCAGCCCCATTGCCAACACCGGGGAGCTGTTTTTT. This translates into CASSPIANTGELFF.

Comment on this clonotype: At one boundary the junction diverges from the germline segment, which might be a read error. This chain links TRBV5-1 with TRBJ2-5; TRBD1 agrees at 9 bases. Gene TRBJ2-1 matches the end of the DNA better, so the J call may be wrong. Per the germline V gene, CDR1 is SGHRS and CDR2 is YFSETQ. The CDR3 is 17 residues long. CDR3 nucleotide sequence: TGCGCCAGCAGCTTGGTTAAGAGACAGGGGGACGGCAATCAGCAGTTCTTC. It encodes CASSLVKRQGDGNQQFF.

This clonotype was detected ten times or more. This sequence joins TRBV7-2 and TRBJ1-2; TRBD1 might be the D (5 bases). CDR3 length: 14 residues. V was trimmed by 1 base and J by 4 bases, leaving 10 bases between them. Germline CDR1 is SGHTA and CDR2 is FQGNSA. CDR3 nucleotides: TGTGCCAGCAGCTTAGATGGGGGTGCCTATGGCTACACCTTC. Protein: CASSLDGGAYGYTF. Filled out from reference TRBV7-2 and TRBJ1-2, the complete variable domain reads GAGVSQSPSNKVTEKGKDVELRCDPISGHTALYWYRQSLGQGLEFLIYFQGNSAPDKSGLPSDRFSAERTGGSVSTLTIQRTQQEDSAVYLCASSLDGGAYGYTFGSGTRLTVV.

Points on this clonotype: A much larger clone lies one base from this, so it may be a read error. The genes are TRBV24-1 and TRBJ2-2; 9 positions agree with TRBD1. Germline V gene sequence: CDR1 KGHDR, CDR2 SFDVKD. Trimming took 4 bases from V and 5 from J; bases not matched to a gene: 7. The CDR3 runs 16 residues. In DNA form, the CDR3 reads TGTGCCACCAGTGACGGGGACAGGGAGTTGACCGGGGAGCTGTTTTTT. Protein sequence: CATSDGDRELTGELFF.

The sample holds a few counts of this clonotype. As DNA, the CDR3 is TGTGCTAGTGGTACTCAGCGGGGCACCTACAATGAGCAGTTCTTC. The encoded protein is CASGTQRGTYNEQFF. This chain joins TRBV12-5 and TRBJ2-1, with TRBD2 matching 7 bases. CDR1 is LGHNT and CDR2 is FRNRAP in the germline V gene. The CDR3 is made up of 15 amino acids. V lost 5 bases to trimming and J lost 2 bases; unmatched junction nucleotides: 6.

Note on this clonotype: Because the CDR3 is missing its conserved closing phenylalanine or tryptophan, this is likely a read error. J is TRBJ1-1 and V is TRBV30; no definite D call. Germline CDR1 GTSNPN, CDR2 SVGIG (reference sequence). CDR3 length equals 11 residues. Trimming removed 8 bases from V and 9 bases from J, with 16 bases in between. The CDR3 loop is CASSVTSKAFL. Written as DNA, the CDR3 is TGTGCCAGCAGTGTAACCTCCAAAGCTTTCCTT.

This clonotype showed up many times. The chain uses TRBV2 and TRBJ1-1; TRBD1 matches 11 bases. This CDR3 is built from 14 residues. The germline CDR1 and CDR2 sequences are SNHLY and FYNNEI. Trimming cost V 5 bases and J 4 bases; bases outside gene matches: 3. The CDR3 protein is CASSSGTGGTEAFF. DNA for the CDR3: TGTGCCAGCAGTTCCGGGACAGGGGGCACTGAAGCTTTCTTT. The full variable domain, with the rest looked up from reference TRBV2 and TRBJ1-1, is EPEVTQTPSHQVTQMGQEVILRCVPISNHLYFYWYRQILGQKVEFLVSFYNNEISEKSEIFDDQFSVERPDGSNFTLKIRSTKLEDSAMYFCASSSGTGGTEAFFGQGTRLTVV.

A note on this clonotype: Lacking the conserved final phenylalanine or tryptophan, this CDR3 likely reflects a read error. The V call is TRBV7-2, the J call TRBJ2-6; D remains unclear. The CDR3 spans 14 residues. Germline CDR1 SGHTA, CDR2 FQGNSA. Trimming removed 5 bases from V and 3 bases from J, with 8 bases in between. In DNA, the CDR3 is TGTGCCAGCAGCCTCAGGTATGGGGCCAACGTCCTGACTTCC. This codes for CASSLRYGANVLTS.

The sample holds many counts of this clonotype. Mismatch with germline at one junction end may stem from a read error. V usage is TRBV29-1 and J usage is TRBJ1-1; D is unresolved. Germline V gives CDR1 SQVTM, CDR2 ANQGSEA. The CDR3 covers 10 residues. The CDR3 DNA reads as TGCAGCGTCGAAGGCCTTGAAGCTTTCTTT. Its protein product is CSVEGLEAFF.

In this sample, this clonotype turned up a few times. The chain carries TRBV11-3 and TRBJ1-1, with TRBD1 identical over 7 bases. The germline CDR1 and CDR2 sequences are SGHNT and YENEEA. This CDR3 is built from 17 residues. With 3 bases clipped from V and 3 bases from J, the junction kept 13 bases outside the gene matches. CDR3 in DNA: TGTGCCAGCAGCTTGACAGGGTTGGGGGGTGGGGACACTGAAGCTTTCTTT. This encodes CASSLTGLGGGDTEAFF.